This T cell receptor (beta chain) is drawn from a study of blood T cell repertoires in COVID-19. The overall study: Material from acute and convalescent COVID-19 was sourced from the United States, Italy and Spain. Nucleic acid was either cDNA or gDNA, and it came from T cells, B-cell-depleted T cells, or PBMCs.

J gave up 0 bases and V 7 bases, and 10 bases lay outside the gene matches. CDR1 is SNHLY, CDR2 FYNNEI, per germline. The CDR3 has 16 amino acids. In the original processing: From reference gene primer amplification, estimates of nucleated cell counts were derived. Here immunoSEQ multiplex PCR was the method, and the copy in TCRdb shows in-frame clones only, minus some. V, J and clone size reflect that table, while D and trimming were determined from the DNA. The table shows roughly 30,000 clones, with 85% occurring only once. This clone was observed a handful of times. This TCR was recovered from a human donor with acute or convalescent COVID-19. The donor label of this sample is uncertain. Sample: peripheral blood. The rearrangement uses TRBV2 and TRBJ2-3, with TRBD2 identical over 7 bases. The CDR3 spells CASNREVLSSTDTQYF. CDR3 sequence (DNA): TGTGCCAGCAACCGGGAGGTTCTATCTAGCACAGATACGCAGTATTTT.